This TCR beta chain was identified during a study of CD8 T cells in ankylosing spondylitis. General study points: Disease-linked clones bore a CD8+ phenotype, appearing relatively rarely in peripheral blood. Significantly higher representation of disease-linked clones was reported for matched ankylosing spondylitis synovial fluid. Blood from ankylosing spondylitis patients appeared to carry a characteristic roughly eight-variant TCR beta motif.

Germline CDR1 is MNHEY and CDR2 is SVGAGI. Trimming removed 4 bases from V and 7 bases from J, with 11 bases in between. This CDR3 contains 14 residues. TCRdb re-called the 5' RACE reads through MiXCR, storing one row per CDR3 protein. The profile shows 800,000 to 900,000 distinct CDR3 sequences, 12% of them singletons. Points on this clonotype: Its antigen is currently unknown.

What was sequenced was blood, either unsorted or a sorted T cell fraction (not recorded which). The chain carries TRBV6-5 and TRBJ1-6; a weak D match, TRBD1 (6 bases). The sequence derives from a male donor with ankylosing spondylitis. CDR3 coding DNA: TGTGCCAGCAGTTGGGGAGGGGGGAATTCACCCCTCCACTTT. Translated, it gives CASSWGGGNSPLHF.